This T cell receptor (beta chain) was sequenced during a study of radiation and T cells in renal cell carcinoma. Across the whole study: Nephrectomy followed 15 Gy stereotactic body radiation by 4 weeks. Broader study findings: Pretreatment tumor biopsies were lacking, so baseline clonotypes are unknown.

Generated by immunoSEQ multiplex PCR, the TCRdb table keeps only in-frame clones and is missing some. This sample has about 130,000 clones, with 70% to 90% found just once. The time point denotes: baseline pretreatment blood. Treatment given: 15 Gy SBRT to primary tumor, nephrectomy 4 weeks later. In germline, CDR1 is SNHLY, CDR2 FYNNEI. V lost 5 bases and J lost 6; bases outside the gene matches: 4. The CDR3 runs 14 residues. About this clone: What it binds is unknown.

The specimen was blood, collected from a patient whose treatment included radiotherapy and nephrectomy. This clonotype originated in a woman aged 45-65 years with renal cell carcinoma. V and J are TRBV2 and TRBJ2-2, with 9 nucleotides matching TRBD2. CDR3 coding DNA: TGTGCCAGCAGTACCCAGCGGGGGGCCGGGGAGCTGTTTTTT. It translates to CASSTQRGAGELFF.